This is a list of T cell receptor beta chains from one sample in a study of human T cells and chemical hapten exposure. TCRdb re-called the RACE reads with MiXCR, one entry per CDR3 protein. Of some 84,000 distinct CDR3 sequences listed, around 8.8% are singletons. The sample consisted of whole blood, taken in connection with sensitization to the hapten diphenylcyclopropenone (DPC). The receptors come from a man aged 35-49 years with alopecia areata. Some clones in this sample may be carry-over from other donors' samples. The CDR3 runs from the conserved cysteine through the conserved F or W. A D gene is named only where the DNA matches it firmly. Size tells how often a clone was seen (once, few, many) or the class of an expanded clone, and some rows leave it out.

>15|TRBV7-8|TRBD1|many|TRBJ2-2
CASSSRDRATGELFF
TGTGCCAGCAGCTCCCGGGACAGGGCCACCGGGGAGCTGTTTTTT
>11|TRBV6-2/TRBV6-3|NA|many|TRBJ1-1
CASRERFEAFF
TGTGCCAGCAGGGAACGATTTGAAGCTTTCTTT
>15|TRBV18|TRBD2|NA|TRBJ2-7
CASSPPGLAGDEQYF
TGTGCCAGCTCACCTCCGGGACTAGCGGGGGACGAGCAGTACTTC
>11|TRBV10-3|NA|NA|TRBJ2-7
CAISAKGEQYF
TGTGCCATCAGTGCGAAAGGCGAGCAGTACTTC
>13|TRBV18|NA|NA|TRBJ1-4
CASSPYGLGKLFF
TGTGCCAGCTCACCATACGGCCTGGGGAAACTGTTTTTT
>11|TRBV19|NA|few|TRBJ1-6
CASSMQGPLHF
TGTGCCAGTAGTATGCAGGGTCCCCTCCACTTT
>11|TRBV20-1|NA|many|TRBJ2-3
CSALVADTQYF
TGCAGTGCTTTAGTTGCAGATACGCAGTATTTT
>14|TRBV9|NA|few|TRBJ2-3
CASSVGAGTDTQYF
TGTGCCAGCAGCGTAGGAGCCGGGACAGATACGCAGTATTTT
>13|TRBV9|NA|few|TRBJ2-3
CASSFRLLDTQYF
TGTGCCAGCAGCTTCCGACTTCTAGATACGCAGTATTTT
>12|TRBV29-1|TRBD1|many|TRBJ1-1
CSVGQGSREAFF
TGCAGCGTTGGACAGGGGTCAAGAGAAGCTTTCTTT
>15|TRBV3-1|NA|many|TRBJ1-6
CASSQDGGARRPLHF
TGTGCCAGCAGCCAAGATGGGGGGGCGCGTAGACCCCTCCACTTT
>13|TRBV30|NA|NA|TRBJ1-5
CAWSVSPGKPQHF
TGTGCCTGGAGTGTATCCCCCGGAAAGCCCCAGCATTTT
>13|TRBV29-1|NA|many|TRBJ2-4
CSVEWRGKNIQYF
TGCAGCGTTGAATGGCGGGGAAAAAACATTCAGTACTTC
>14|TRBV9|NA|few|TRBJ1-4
CASSVGHGNEKLFF
TGTGCCAGCAGCGTCGGACACGGAAATGAAAAACTGTTTTTT
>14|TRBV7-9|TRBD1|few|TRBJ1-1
CASSGTGTNTEAFF
TGTGCCAGCAGCGGGACAGGGACGAACACTGAAGCTTTCTTT
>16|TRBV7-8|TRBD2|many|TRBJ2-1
CASSFPSGSSYNEQFF
TGTGCCAGCAGCTTCCCTAGCGGGAGCTCCTACAATGAGCAGTTCTTC
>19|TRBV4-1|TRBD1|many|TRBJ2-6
CASSQPSDRAPSGANVLTF
TGCGCCAGCAGCCAGCCCTCGGACAGGGCTCCCTCTGGGGCCAACGTCCTGACTTTC
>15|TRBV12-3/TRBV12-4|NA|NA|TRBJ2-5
CASSPSGYLEETQYF
TGTGCCAGCAGTCCCTCCGGGTATTTGGAAGAGACCCAGTACTTC
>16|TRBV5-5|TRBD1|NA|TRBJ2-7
CASSKNIGQGDHWEYF
TGTGCCAGCAGCAAGAATATCGGACAGGGGGACCACTGGGAGTACTTC
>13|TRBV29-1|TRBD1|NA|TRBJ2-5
CSVVLGGRETQYF
TGCAGCGTTGTTTTAGGGGGCAGGGAGACCCAGTACTTC
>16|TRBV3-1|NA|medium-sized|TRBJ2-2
CASSQFGSVNTGELFF
TGTGCCAGCAGCCAGTTTGGTTCAGTAAACACCGGGGAGCTGTTTTTT
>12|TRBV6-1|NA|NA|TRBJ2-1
CASIPSEGEQFF
TGTGCCAGCATACCTAGCGAGGGTGAGCAGTTCTTC
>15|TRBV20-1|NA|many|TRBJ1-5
CSASRDTTSNQPQHF
TGCAGTGCTAGCCGGGACACTACTAGCAATCAGCCCCAGCATTTT
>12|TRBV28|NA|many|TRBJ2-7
CASSPGPYEQYF
TGTGCCAGCAGTCCCGGACCCTACGAGCAGTACTTC
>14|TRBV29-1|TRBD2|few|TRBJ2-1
CSVALAASYNEQFF
TGCAGCGTCGCACTAGCGGCCTCCTACAATGAGCAGTTCTTC